Listed here are 14 T cell receptor beta chains from one sample, sequenced in a study of regulatory T cells in long-lasting Graves disease. Time point of the sample: persistent/refractory GD, antithyroid drugs over 5 years with positive TRAb. Preparation of the TCR library used RNA extracted from PBMCs. CDR3-region Arm-PCR and iRepertoire HTBI primers produced the TCR beta libraries. TCRdb processed the multiplex PCR reads anew with MiXCR; each CDR3 protein has one entry. Of around 340,000 distinct CDR3 sequences in the sample, around a fifth were seen once. The sample here was peripheral blood mononuclear cells (PBMCs), taken when the disease was refractory, from a patient treated with antithyroid drugs. These receptors were taken from a female donor with Graves disease.

This clonotype was seen only a few times. This chain uses TRBV20-1 with TRBJ2-2; D is unclear. This CDR3 is built from 13 residues. CDR1 is DFQATT, CDR2 SNEGSKA, per germline (reference sequence). V lost 0 bases and J 4 bases, leaving 6 bases between the germline ends. CDR3 nucleotide sequence: TGCAGTGCTAGAGAACGGTCCACCGGGGAGCTGTTTTTT. Translating gives CSARERSTGELFF.

The CDR3 loop is CASSESPPAPGELFF. The CDR3 nucleotides read TGTGCCAGCAGCGAGTCACCGCCTGCCCCCGGGGAGCTGTTTTTT. The chain couples TRBV11-1 to TRBJ2-2, with D uncertain. V shed 5 bases and J shed 6 bases, with 16 bases lying between them. CDR1 is SGHAT, CDR2 FQDESV, per germline (reference sequence). The length of the CDR3 is 15 residues.

The chain carries TRBV5-1 and TRBJ2-5; TRBD2 aligns across 12 bases. The germline CDR1 and CDR2 sequences are SGHRS and YFSETQ. V was clipped by 4 bases and J by 5 bases; unmatched bases: 15. The CDR3 spans 18 residues. The CDR3 region is CASSDGALAGGRRETQYF. The CDR3 region has the DNA TGCGCCAGCAGCGACGGGGCCCTAGCGGGGGGGAGAAGGGAGACCCAGTACTTC. Supplemented by reference TRBV5-1 and TRBJ2-5, the full variable domain reads KAGVTQTPRYLIKTRGQQVTLSCSPISGHRSVSWYQQTPGQGLQFLFEYFSETQRNKGNFPGRFSGRQFSNSRSEMNVSTLELGDSALYLCASSDGALAGGRRETQYFGPGTRLLVL.

V is TRBV3-1 and J is TRBJ1-6; D remains unclear. Germline loops: CDR1 LGHDT, CDR2 YNNKEL (reference sequence). Deletions cut 0 bases from V and 9 bases from J, with 9 bases between. This CDR3 is 14 amino acids long. The CDR3 loop reads CASSQETVGSPLHF. CDR3 nucleotide sequence: TGTGCCAGCAGCCAAGAGACCGTTGGTTCACCCCTCCACTTT.

This clonotype was recorded a few times. V is TRBV11-2 and J is TRBJ2-2, with no clear D. CDR1 and CDR2 (germline): SGHAT, FQNNGV. This CDR3 has 15 amino acids. Trimming removed 1 base from V and 4 bases from J, with 10 bases in between. DNA for the CDR3: TGTGCCAGCAGCTTAGTTGGTTACCTCACCGGGGAGCTGTTTTTT. Protein sequence: CASSLVGYLTGELFF.

In this sample, this clonotype turned up a few times. V usage is TRBV3-1 and J usage is TRBJ1-2, with unresolved D. Germline lookup yields CDR1 LGHDT and CDR2 YNNKEL (reference sequence). V was clipped by 0 bases and J by 0 bases, with 11 bases between them. The CDR3 spans 16 residues. CDR3 DNA: TGTGCCAGCAGCCAAGATCTGATGTCAGCTAACTATGGCTACACCTTC. Its protein product is CASSQDLMSANYGYTF. The variable domain in full, completed from reference TRBV3-1 and TRBJ1-2, reads DTAVSQTPKYLVTQMGNDKSIKCEQNLGHDTMYWYKQDSKKFLKIMFSYNNKELIINETVPNRFSPKSPDKAHLNLHINSLELGDSAVYFCASSQDLMSANYGYTFGSGTRLTVV.

V gene TRBV6-1 combines with J gene TRBJ1-4; no reliable D call. The CDR3 has 14 amino acids. Deletions cut 7 bases from V and 8 bases from J, with 17 bases between. CDR1 and CDR2 (germline): MNHNS, SASEGT. This chain's CDR3 is CASNLGGGGEKLFF. The CDR3 region has the DNA TGTGCCAGCAACCTGGGAGGTGGCGGGGAAAAACTGTTTTTT.

Ten or more counts support this clonotype. This chain connects TRBV6-9 to TRBJ1-3, with D hard to call. This CDR3 is built from 16 residues. V was clipped by 0 bases and J by 1 base, with 10 bases between them. Germline CDR1 reads MNHGY; CDR2 reads SVAAGI. CDR3 sequence: CASSYSYIPSGNTIYF. The CDR3, as DNA: TGTGCCAGCAGTTATTCGTACATACCTTCTGGAAACACCATATATTTT.

This clonotype has just a few counts. The J gene is TRBJ1-4, the V gene TRBV7-8; no definite D call. The CDR3 totals 15 residues. Trimming shortened V by 2 bases and J by 12 bases, and 19 bases separated the two germline ends. Germline V lookup: CDR1 SGHVS, CDR2 FQNEAQ. CDR3 in amino acids: CASSLSGNSLGELFF. CDR3 nucleotide sequence: TGTGCCAGCAGCTTATCGGGAAACTCATTGGGAGAACTGTTTTTT.

This chain uses TRBV12-3 or TRBV12-4 with TRBJ2-2; 7 bases align to TRBD1. The CDR3 has 15 amino acids. Trimming cost V 3 bases and J 5 bases; bases outside gene matches: 6. The CDR3 bases are TGTGCCAGCAGTTTCACCCGGGACAGAACCGGGGAGCTGTTTTTT. Translated, it gives CASSFTRDRTGELFF.

This clonotype was recorded at least ten times. The chain couples TRBV11-2 to TRBJ1-2; D unclear. Trimming shortened V by 7 bases and J by 6 bases, and 18 bases separated the two germline ends. The CDR3 runs to 14 residues. Germline CDR1 is SGHAT and CDR2 is FQNNGV. The CDR3 reads CASNLGRRDNGYTF. Here the CDR3 DNA reads TGTGCCAGCAACCTCGGACGCCGCGATAATGGCTACACCTTC.

The V and J genes are TRBV6-9 and TRBJ1-4, with TRBD1 as a possible D gene (5 bases). Germline loops: CDR1 MNHGY, CDR2 SVAAGI. V was cut by 3 bases and J by 2 bases, with 10 bases left in between. The CDR3 spans 15 residues. CDR3 sequence: CASSYGGDTNEKLFF. The CDR3 DNA reads TGTGCCAGCAGTTACGGGGGGGACACTAATGAAAAACTGTTTTTT.

This clonotype was counted between two and nine times. The rearrangement uses TRBV20-1 and TRBJ2-1; D possibly corresponds to TRBD2 (7 bases). Germline V gene lookup returns CDR1 DFQATT and CDR2 SNEGSKA (reference sequence). V lost 6 bases, J lost 7 bases, and 22 bases lay in between. The CDR3 totals 15 residues. The CDR3 spells CSATVGGGRVNEQFF. In DNA form, the CDR3 reads TGCAGTGCCACCGTGGGGGGGGGCCGGGTAAATGAGCAGTTCTTC.

As for this clonotype: A much more abundant neighbour one base away suggests this may be a read error. The chain recombines TRBV7-3 with TRBJ1-4, with D perhaps TRBD1 (5 bases). In germline, CDR1 is SGHTA, CDR2 FQGTGA. This CDR3 has 13 amino acids. This CDR3 reads CASSLTQGEKLLF. The DNA for the CDR3 is TGTGCCAGCAGCTTAACCCAGGGCGAAAAACTGCTTTTT. Full variable domain (rest looked up from reference TRBV7-3 and TRBJ1-4): GAGVSQTPSNKVTEKGKYVELRCDPISGHTALYWYRQSLGQGPEFLIYFQGTGAADDSGLPNDRFFAVRPEGSVSTLKIQRTERGDSAVYLCASSLTQGEKLLFGSGTQLSVL.